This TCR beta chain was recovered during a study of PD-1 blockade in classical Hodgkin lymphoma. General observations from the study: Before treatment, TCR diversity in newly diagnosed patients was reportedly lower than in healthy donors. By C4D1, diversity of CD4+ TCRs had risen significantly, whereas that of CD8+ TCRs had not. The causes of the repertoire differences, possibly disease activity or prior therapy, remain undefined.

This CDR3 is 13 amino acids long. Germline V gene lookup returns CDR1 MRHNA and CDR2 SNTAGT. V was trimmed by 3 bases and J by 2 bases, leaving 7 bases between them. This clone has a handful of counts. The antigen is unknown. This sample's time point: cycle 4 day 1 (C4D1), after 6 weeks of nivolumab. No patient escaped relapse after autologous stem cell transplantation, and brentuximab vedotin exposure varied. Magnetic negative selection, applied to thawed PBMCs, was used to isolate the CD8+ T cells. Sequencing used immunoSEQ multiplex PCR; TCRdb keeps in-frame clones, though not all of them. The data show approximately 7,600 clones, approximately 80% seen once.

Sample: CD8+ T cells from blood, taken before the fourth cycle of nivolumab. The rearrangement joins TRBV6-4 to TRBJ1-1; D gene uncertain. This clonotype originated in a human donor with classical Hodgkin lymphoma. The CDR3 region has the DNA TGTGCCAGCAGTGATCAGGCAAACACTGAAGCTTTCTTT. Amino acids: CASSDQANTEAFF.